This section outlines one T cell receptor beta chain sequence together with its context. What it binds is unknown. This sample was included in a study of metastatic and nonmetastatic thyroid tumors. About the research overall: Repertoires from malignant and benign thyroid patients were compared across blood and tumor or nodule tissue.

MiXCR reprocessed the PCR reads for TCRdb. This sample yields more than 10,000 clones, of which under 30% are seen a single time; around 60% belongs to the top ten. Ahead of thyroid surgery, no patient had received treatment of any kind. Regarding the study as a whole: Malignant thyroid tumors reportedly had TCR beta diversity that was significantly higher than in benign nodules, in blood and tumor.

The sequenced sample was blood. This clonotype originated in a male donor with papillary thyroid cancer or a benign thyroid nodule (not recorded which). Some clones in this sample may be carry-over from other donors' samples.

DNA for the CDR3: TGTGCCAGCAGTTTGGAACAGGGGGTAGGTGAAAAACTGTTTTTT. Protein product: CASSLEQGVGEKLFF. The J gene is TRBJ1-4, the V gene TRBV28; 8 bases fit TRBD1. The germline V gene has CDR1 MDHEN and CDR2 SYDVKM. This CDR3 is built from 15 residues. V shed 3 bases, J shed 7 bases, and the junction held 7 bases outside the gene matches.